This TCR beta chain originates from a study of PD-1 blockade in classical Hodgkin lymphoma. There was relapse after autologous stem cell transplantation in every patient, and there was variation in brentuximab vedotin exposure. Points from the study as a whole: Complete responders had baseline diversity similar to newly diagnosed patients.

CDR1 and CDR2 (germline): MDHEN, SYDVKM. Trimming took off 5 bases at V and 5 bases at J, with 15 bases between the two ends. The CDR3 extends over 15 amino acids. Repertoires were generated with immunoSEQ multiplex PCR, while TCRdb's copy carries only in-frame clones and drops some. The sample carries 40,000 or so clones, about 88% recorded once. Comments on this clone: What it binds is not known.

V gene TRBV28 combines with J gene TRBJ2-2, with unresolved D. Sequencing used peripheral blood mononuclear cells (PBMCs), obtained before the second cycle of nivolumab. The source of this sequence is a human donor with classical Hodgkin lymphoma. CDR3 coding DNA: TGTGCCAGCAGTCCGCACCAACCCAATACCGGGGAGCTGTTTTTT. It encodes CASSPHQPNTGELFF.